The 21 T cell receptor beta chains given below trace back to one sample, sequenced in a study of T cells in Graves' hyperthyroidism and ophthalmopathy. From RNA transcripts, TCR beta CDR3 regions were amplified. Researchers ran a first-round RT-PCR on the TCR CDR3 using the HTBI primer set. TCRdb fed the multiplex PCR reads into MiXCR, producing one record per CDR3 protein. The repertoire holds 600,000 to 850,000 distinct CDR3 sequences, with approximately 18% as singletons. The sequenced sample consisted of blood. The source of these receptors is a woman in her fifties or sixties with Graves' hyperthyroidism that later progressed to Graves' ophthalmopathy.

This clonotype was picked up a small number of times. The chain is built from TRBV4-2 and TRBJ1-5; 10 nucleotides align to TRBD1. Trimming cost V 3 bases and J 3 bases; bases outside gene matches: 5. The CDR3 totals 16 residues. Germline V gives CDR1 LGHNA, CDR2 YNFKEQ. The CDR3 region has the DNA TGTGCCAGCAGCCAGTACGGGACAGGGGACAATCAGCCCCAGCATTTT. The encoded protein is CASSQYGTGDNQPQHF.

The J gene is TRBJ1-2, the V gene TRBV6-1; D ambiguous. There are 14 residues in the CDR3. V was shortened by 6 bases and J by 7 bases, with 18 bases between the two germline ends. Germline V CDR1 and CDR2: MNHNS, SASEGT. This CDR3 reads CASSRTEGWSGYTF. As DNA, the CDR3 is TGTGCCAGCAGCCGAACGGAGGGCTGGTCTGGCTACACCTTC.

This clonotype was found many times. V usage is TRBV6-1 and J usage is TRBJ2-7, with D tentatively TRBD1 or TRBD2 (5 bases each). The germline CDR1 and CDR2 sequences are MNHNS and SASEGT. V was trimmed by 5 bases and J by 0 bases, leaving 14 bases between them. The CDR3 covers 15 residues. The CDR3 region has the DNA TGTGCCAGCAGTCCCGAGGGGTTCGCCTCCTACGAGCAGTACTTC. This sequence encodes CASSPEGFASYEQYF.

This clonotype occurred a few times. The rearrangement uses TRBV27 and TRBJ2-3; weak D call: TRBD2 (5 bases). Germline V gene lookup returns CDR1 MNHEY and CDR2 SMNVEV (reference sequence). The CDR3 loop spans 15 amino acids. V shed 6 bases and J shed 0 bases, with 13 bases lying between them. The chain's CDR3 is CASRASTTSTDTQYF. The CDR3 DNA sequence: TGTGCCAGCAGGGCTAGCACAACTAGCACAGATACGCAGTATTTT.

The genes are TRBV6-2 or TRBV6-3 and TRBJ2-3; possible D gene TRBD2, 7 bases. Germline CDR1 and CDR2: MNHEY and SVGEGT. Between the trimmed V and J ends, which lost 6 bases and 2 bases, there was a span of 18 bases. This CDR3 is built from 16 residues. The CDR3 spells CASSLMGGGFTDTQYF. In nucleotides, the CDR3 is TGTGCCAGCAGCCTGATGGGCGGGGGCTTCACAGATACGCAGTATTTT.

The chain's CDR3 is CASSPVSGQGTNEQFF. The CDR3 bases are TGTGCCAGCTCACCCGTCTCTGGACAGGGTACCAATGAGCAGTTCTTC. The genes are TRBV18 and TRBJ2-1; 8 positions match TRBD1. The CDR3 has 16 residues. V lost 3 bases, J lost 6 bases, and 10 bases stayed unmatched. CDR1 is KGHSH, CDR2 LQKENI, per germline. Looking up the rest from reference TRBV18 and TRBJ2-1 gives the full variable domain: NAGVMQNPRHLVRRRGQEARLRCSPMKGHSHVYWYRQLPEEGLKFMVYLQKENIIDESGMPKERFSAEFPKEGPSILRIQQVVRGDSAAYFCASSPVSGQGTNEQFFGPGTRLTVL.

The sample holds many counts of this clonotype. The chain carries TRBV5-1 and TRBJ2-2; D gene unclear. Per germline, CDR1 SGHRS and CDR2 YFSETQ. Trimming took off 0 bases at V and 3 bases at J, with 6 bases between the two ends. CDR3 length: 14 amino acids. Here the CDR3 reads CASSLVEDTGELFF. The DNA for the CDR3 is TGCGCCAGCAGCTTGGTTGAAGACACCGGGGAGCTGTTTTTT. Full variable domain (remainder filled in from reference TRBV5-1 and TRBJ2-2): KAGVTQTPRYLIKTRGQQVTLSCSPISGHRSVSWYQQTPGQGLQFLFEYFSETQRNKGNFPGRFSGRQFSNSRSEMNVSTLELGDSALYLCASSLVEDTGELFFGEGSRLTVL.

Ten or more counts support this clonotype. The rearrangement uses TRBV28 and TRBJ1-3; TRBD1 might be the D (5 bases). V was trimmed by 3 bases and J by 2 bases, leaving 11 bases between them. This CDR3 has 15 amino acids. Germline V lookup: CDR1 MDHEN, CDR2 SYDVKM. In DNA, the CDR3 is TGTGCCAGCAGTTTTTTTATGGGGGCTGGAAACACCATATATTTT. Its translation is CASSFFMGAGNTIYF.

This clonotype was observed a handful of times. The chain combines TRBV7-9 with TRBJ1-2; D is possibly TRBD1 (6 bases). The CDR3 loop spans 14 amino acids. The V gene's germline CDR1 is SEHNR and CDR2 FQNEAQ (reference sequence). Trimming removed 2 bases from V and 8 bases from J, with 15 bases in between. In nucleotides, the CDR3 is TGTGCCAGCAGCTTAAGTTCAGGGGTCGACGGCTACACCTTC. Translating gives CASSLSSGVDGYTF.

The rearrangement links TRBV3-1 to TRBJ2-1, with D uncertain. Trimming removed 3 bases at V and 8 bases at J, with 14 bases between. The CDR3 is 14 residues long. Germline V gene lookup returns CDR1 LGHDT and CDR2 YNNKEL (reference sequence). The CDR3 reads CASSHKTRKDEQFF. In DNA, the CDR3 is TGTGCCAGCAGCCACAAGACTCGTAAGGATGAGCAGTTCTTC.

The table lists this clonotype with a few counts. V usage is TRBV5-6 and J usage is TRBJ1-5; a possible D gene is TRBD1 (5 bases). The CDR3 contains 16 residues. V lost 0 bases and J lost 7, with 17 bases in between. Germline CDR1 and CDR2: SGHDT and YYEEEE. The CDR3 protein is CASSLDGGAVGQPQHF. CDR3 DNA: TGTGCCAGCAGCTTGGACGGTGGGGCTGTGGGGCAGCCCCAGCATTTT.

This clonotype was seen only a few times. The CDR3 loop reads CASSWGASDSPLHF. CDR3 DNA sequence: TGTGCCAGTAGTTGGGGGGCATCGGATTCACCCCTCCACTTT. The chain uses TRBV19 and TRBJ1-6; tentative D call: TRBD1 (6 bases). The germline gives CDR1 LNHDA, CDR2 SQIVND (reference sequence). Trimming cost V 5 bases and J 8 bases, with 13 bases left between them. The CDR3 has 14 residues.

The V and J genes are TRBV7-6 and TRBJ2-1; 11 positions agree with TRBD2. Germline CDR1 is SGHVS and CDR2 is FNYEAQ. This CDR3 spans 15 amino acids. The J segment lost 7 bases and the V segment lost 4 bases, leaving 6 bases of the junction unmatched. As DNA, the CDR3 is TGTGCCAGCAGCTACTTAGCGGGGGGGCCGAATGAGCAGTTCTTC. This translates into CASSYLAGGPNEQFF. The variable domain in full, with the rest retrieved from reference TRBV7-6 and TRBJ2-1, is GAGVSQSPRYKVTKRGQDVALRCDPISGHVSLYWYRQALGQGPEFLTYFNYEAQQDKSGLPNDRFSAERPEGSISTLTIQRTEQRDSAMYRCASSYLAGGPNEQFFGPGTRLTVL.

The sample holds many counts of this clonotype. The genes are TRBV20-1 and TRBJ2-7; 7 positions agree with TRBD1. With 3 bases clipped from V and 2 bases from J, the junction kept 1 base outside the gene matches. In germline, CDR1 is DFQATT, CDR2 SNEGSKA (reference sequence). The CDR3 covers 12 residues. CDR3 coding DNA: TGCAGTGCTAGTCAGGGGGCCTACGAGCAGTACTTC. Its protein product is CSASQGAYEQYF.

With regard to this clonotype: With a much larger clone just one base away, this may be a read error. The chain joins TRBV11-1 to TRBJ2-3, with a tentative D call TRBD1 (5 bases). Trimming left V 5 bases short and J 2 bases short, with 14 bases between. CDR1 and CDR2 (germline): SGHAT, FQDESV (reference sequence). The CDR3 runs to 15 residues. In DNA, the CDR3 is TGTGCCAGCAGCCGGTGGGGCCAGACCACAGATACGCAGTATTTT. Amino acids: CASSRWGQTTDTQYF.

This clonotype was picked up a small number of times. V gene TRBV12-3 or TRBV12-4 combines with J gene TRBJ1-1; 10 bases fit TRBD1. The CDR3 is made up of 13 amino acids. Trimming at V came to 8 bases and at J to 1 base, leaving 1 base not matched to a gene. CDR3 DNA: TGTGCCAGCGGGACAGGGGAGAACACTGAAGCTTTCTTT. Amino acids: CASGTGENTEAFF.

This clonotype came up a few times. The rearrangement uses TRBV6-5 and TRBJ1-1; TRBD1 matches 8 bases. Trimming at V came to 0 bases and at J to 4 bases, leaving 4 bases not matched to a gene. The CDR3 is 15 residues long. Germline V CDR1 and CDR2: MNHEY, SVGAGI. CDR3 DNA: TGTGCCAGCAGTTACTCGAGGACAGGGACCACTGAAGCTTTCTTT. It is translated as CASSYSRTGTTEAFF.

This clonotype was found a few times. This chain uses TRBV10-3 with TRBJ2-2; D is possibly TRBD1 (5 bases). CDR1 is ENHRY and CDR2 is SYGVKD in the germline V gene. The CDR3 has 14 amino acids. V lost 8 bases to trimming and J lost 0 bases, with 10 bases between them. CDR3 DNA sequence: TGTGCCATCGGGCCAGGGACGAACACCGGGGAGCTGTTTTTT. The encoded protein is CAIGPGTNTGELFF.

A single count supports this clonotype. Here the CDR3 reads CASSDRVQPQHF. DNA for the CDR3: TGTGCCAGTAGTGACAGGGTTCAGCCCCAGCATTTT. The rearrangement links TRBV19 to TRBJ1-5, with 7 bases lining up with TRBD1. The CDR3 is made up of 12 amino acids. J gave up 6 bases and V 5 bases, and 1 base lay outside the gene matches. Germline V gives CDR1 LNHDA, CDR2 SQIVND (reference sequence). Together with reference TRBV19 and TRBJ1-5, the CDR3 gives the full variable domain: DGGITQSPKYLFRKEGQNVTLSCEQNLNHDAMYWYRQDPGQGLRLIYYSQIVNDFQKGDIAEGYSVSREKKESFPLTVTSAQKNPTAFYLCASSDRVQPQHFGDGTRLSIL.

This clonotype appeared many times. At one end, the junction sequence differs from germline, possibly due to a read error. This chain links TRBV11-1 with TRBJ1-1; no clear D gene. Germline V gene data show CDR1 as SGHAT and CDR2 as FQDESV (reference sequence). The CDR3 length is 13 residues. CDR3 loop: CANSENENTEAFF. The CDR3 nucleotides read TGTGCCAACAGCGAGAACGAGAACACTGAAGCTTTCTTT.

This clonotype was picked up many times. The chain links TRBV11-2 to TRBJ1-2; tentatively, D is TRBD1 (5 bases). V gave up 4 bases and J gave up 1 base, with 22 bases separating them. This CDR3 is 18 amino acids long. CDR1 is SGHAT, CDR2 FQNNGV, per germline. The CDR3 nucleotides read TGTGCCAGCAGCTCGACCGGGACCGACTCCATCCTTAACTATGGCTACACCTTC. Protein product: CASSSTGTDSILNYGYTF.